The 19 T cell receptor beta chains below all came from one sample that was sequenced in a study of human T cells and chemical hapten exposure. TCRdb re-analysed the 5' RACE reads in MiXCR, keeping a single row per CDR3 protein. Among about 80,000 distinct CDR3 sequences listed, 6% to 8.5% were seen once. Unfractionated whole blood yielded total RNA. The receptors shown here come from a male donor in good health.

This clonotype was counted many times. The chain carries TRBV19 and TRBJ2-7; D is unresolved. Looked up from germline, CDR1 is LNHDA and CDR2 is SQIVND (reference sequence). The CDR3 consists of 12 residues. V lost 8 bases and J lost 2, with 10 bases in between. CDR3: CASEDGAYEQYF. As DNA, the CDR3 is TGTGCCAGTGAGGACGGAGCCTACGAGCAGTACTTC.

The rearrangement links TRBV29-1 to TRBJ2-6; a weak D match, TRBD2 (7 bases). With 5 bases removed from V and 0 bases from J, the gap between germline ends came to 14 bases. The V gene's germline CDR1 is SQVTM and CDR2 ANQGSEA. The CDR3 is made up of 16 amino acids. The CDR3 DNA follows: TGCAGCGTTAAGGGGGGGCGAGGCTCTGGGGCCAACGTCCTGACTTTC. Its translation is CSVKGGRGSGANVLTF.

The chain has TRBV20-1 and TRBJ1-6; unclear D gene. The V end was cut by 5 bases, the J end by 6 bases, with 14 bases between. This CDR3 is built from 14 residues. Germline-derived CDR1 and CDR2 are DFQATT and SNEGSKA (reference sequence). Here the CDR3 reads CSAEPGGFNSPLHF. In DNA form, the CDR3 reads TGCAGTGCTGAGCCCGGCGGGTTTAATTCACCCCTCCACTTT.

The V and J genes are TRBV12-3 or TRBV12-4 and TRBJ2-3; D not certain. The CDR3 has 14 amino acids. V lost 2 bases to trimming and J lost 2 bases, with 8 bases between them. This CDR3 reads CASSLTTTTDTQYF. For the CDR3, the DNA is TGTGCCAGCAGTTTAACTACTACCACAGATACGCAGTATTTT.

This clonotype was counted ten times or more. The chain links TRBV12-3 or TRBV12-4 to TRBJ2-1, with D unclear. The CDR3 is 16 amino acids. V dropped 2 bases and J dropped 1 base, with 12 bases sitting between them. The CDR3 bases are TGTGCCAGCAGTTTATACTGGGCAGCGTCCTACAATGAGCAGTTCTTC. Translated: CASSLYWAASYNEQFF.

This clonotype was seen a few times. The CDR3 DNA reads TGCAGTGCTAGAGGTCCTCCGACAGGGGGTGAGCAGTTCTTC. This codes for CSARGPPTGGEQFF. This rearrangement joins TRBV20-1 to TRBJ2-1; 9 positions match TRBD1. Per the germline V gene, CDR1 is DFQATT and CDR2 is SNEGSKA (reference sequence). This CDR3 is 14 amino acids long. V was pared by 1 base and J by 9 bases, with 7 bases of the junction left unmatched.

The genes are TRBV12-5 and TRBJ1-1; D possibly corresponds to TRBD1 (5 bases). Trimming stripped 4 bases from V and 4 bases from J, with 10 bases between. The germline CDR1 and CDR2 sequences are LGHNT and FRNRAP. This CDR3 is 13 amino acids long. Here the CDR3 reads CASGSLGGTEAFF. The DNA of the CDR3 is TGTGCTAGTGGTTCCCTTGGGGGCACTGAAGCTTTCTTT.

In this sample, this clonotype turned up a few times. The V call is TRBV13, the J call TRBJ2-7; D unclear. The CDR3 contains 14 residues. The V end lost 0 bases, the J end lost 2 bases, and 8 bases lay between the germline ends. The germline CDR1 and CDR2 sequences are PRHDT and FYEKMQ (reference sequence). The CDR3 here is CASSLGANPYEQYF. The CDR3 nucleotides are TGTGCCAGCAGCTTAGGAGCTAATCCCTACGAGCAGTACTTC.

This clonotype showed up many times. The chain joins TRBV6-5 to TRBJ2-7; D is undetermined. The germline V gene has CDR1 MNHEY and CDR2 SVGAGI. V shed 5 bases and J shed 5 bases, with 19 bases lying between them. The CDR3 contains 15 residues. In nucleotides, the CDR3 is TGTGCCAGCAGTACCCCTGGCGTTCACCACCACGAGCAGTACTTC. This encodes CASSTPGVHHHEQYF.

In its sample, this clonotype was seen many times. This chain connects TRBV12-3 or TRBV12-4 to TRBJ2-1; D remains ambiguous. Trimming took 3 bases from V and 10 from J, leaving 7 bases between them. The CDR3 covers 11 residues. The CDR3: CASSFGEEQFF. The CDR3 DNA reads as TGTGCCAGCAGTTTTGGGGAAGAGCAGTTCTTC.

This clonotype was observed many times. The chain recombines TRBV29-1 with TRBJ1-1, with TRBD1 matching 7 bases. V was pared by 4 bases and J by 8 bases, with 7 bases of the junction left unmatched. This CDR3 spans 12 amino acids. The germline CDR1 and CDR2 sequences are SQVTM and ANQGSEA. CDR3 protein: CSVGRGQVEAFF. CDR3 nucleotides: TGCAGCGTTGGACGCGGACAGGTGGAAGCTTTCTTT.

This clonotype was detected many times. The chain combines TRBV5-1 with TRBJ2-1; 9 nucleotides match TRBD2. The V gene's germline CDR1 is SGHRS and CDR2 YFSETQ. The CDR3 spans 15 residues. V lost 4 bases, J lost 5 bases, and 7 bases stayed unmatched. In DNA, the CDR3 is TGCGCCAGCAGCCCGGTGCGCGGGAGGGACAATGAGCAGTTCTTC. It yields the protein CASSPVRGRDNEQFF.

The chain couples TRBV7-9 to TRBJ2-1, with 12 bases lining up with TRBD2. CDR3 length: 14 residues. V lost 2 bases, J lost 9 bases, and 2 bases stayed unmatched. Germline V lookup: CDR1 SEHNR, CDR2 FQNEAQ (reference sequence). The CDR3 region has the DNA TGTGCCAGCAGCTTACTAGCGGGAGGGTTTGAGCAGTTCTTC. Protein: CASSLLAGGFEQFF. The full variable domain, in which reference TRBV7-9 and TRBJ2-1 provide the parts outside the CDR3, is DTGVSQNPRHKITKRGQNVTFRCDPISEHNRLYWYRQTLGQGPEFLTYFQNEAQLEKSRLLSDRFSAERPKGSFSTLEIQRTEQGDSAMYLCASSLLAGGFEQFFGPGTRLTVL.

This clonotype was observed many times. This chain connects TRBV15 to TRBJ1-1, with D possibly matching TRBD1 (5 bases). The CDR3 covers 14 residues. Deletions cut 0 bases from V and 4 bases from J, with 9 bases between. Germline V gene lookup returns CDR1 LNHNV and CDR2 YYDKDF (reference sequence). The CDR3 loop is CATSRDMGGTEAFF. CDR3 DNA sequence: TGTGCCACCAGCAGAGATATGGGGGGCACTGAAGCTTTCTTT.

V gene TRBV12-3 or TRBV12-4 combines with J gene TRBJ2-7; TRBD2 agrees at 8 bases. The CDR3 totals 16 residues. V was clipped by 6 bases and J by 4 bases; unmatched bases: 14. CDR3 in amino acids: CASSYTSGTRSYEQYF. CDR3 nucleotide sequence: TGTGCCAGCAGCTATACCTCCGGGACTAGGAGTTACGAGCAGTACTTC.

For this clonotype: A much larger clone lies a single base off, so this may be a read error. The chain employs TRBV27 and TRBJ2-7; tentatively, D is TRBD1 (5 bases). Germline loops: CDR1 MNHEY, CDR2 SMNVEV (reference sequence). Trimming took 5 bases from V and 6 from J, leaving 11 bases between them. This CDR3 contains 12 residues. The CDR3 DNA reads TGTGCCAGCAGTACACAGGATAGCGAGCAGTACTTC. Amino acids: CASSTQDSEQYF.

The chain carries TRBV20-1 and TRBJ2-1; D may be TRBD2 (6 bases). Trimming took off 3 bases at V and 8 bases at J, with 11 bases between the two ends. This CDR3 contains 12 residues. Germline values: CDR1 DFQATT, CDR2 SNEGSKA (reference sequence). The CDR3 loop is CSASIGGHEQFF. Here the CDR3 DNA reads TGCAGTGCTAGTATCGGGGGTCATGAGCAGTTCTTC.

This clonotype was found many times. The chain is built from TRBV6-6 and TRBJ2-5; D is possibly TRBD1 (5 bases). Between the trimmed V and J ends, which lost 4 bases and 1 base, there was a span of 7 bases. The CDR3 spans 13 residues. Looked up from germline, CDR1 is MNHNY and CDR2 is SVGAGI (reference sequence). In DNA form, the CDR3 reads TGTGCCAGCAGTTCCCAGGGCCAAGAGACCCAGTACTTC. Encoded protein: CASSSQGQETQYF.

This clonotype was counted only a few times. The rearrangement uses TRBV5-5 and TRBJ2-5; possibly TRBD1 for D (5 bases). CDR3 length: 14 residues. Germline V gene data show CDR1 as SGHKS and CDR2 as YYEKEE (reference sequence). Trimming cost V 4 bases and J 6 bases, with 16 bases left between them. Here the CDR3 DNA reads TGTGCCAGCAGCAGAGGACATGTTGAGCAGACCCAGTACTTC. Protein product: CASSRGHVEQTQYF.